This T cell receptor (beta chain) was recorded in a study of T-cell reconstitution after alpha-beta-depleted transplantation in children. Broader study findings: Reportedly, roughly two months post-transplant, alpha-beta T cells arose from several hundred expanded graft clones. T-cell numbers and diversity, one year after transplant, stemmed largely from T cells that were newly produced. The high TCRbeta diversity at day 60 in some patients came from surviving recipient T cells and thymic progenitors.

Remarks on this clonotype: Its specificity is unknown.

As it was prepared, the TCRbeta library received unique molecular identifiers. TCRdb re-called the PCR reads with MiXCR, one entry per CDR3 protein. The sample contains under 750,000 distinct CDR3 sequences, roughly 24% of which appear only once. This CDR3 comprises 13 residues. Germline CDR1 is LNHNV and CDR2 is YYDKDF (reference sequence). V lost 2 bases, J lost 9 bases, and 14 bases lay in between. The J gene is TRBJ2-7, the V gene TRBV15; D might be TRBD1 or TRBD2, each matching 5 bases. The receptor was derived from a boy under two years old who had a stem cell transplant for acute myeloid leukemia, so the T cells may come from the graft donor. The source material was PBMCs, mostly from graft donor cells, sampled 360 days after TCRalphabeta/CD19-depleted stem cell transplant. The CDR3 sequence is CATSRHRDRTQYF. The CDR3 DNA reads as TGTGCCACCAGCAGACACCGGGACCGCACGCAGTACTTC.